This T cell receptor beta chain was sequenced during a study of blood T cell repertoires in COVID-19. Study-level information: Sites in the United States, Italy and Spain provided acute and convalescent COVID-19 samples. The analysed material was cDNA or gDNA that came from T cells, B-cell-depleted T cells, or PBMCs.

Germline V gives CDR1 SNHLY, CDR2 FYNNEI. V lost 5 bases to trimming and J lost 1 base; unmatched junction nucleotides: 3. The CDR3 totals 15 residues. Here immunoSEQ multiplex PCR was the method, and the copy in TCRdb shows in-frame clones only, minus some. In the table there are around 260,000 clones, around nine tenths of which are singletons. The receptor comes from a woman aged 55 to 70 with COVID-19, enrolled during active disease. The chain combines TRBV2 with TRBJ2-1; 9 nucleotides align to TRBD1. The sequenced material came from peripheral blood. CDR3 DNA: TGTGCCAGCAGTCCCGGGACAGGGTCCTACAATGAGCAGTTCTTC. Translation gives CASSPGTGSYNEQFF.